The T cell receptor (beta chain) described here comes from a study of cytomegalovirus exposure and HLA in healthy donors. The PCR ran on 60 Vbeta and 13 Jbeta primers. Sequencing was performed with immunoSEQ multiplex PCR; in TCRdb, only in-frame clones are kept and a portion is missing. In the table there are approximately 99,000 clones, approximately 70% of which are singletons. The CDR3 runs to 16 residues. From germline, CDR1 is LNHNV and CDR2 YYDKDF (reference sequence). J lost 9 bases, V lost 1 base, and 12 bases had no gene match. In its sample, this clone was seen a few times. The chain joins TRBV15 to TRBJ2-1, with 7 bases lining up with TRBD2. This TCR was recovered from a man in his forties in good health and CMV-seronegative. The source material was PBMCs. CDR3 DNA sequence: TGTGCCACCAGCAGAGCCGGGCGTGGAGGGAGGGGTGAGCAGTTCTTC. It yields the protein CATSRAGRGGRGEQFF.